Each of the 14 T cell receptor beta chains below was sequenced from the same sample in a study of early T cells in non-severe SARS-CoV-2 infection. TCRdb reprocessed the 5' RACE reads via MiXCR and lists one record per CDR3 protein. There are more than 25,000 distinct CDR3 sequences in the sample; roughly 2.8% occur only once, and more than 0.55% lies in the top ten. The sequenced material came from whole blood. Receptor source: an adult who was a healthcare worker with PCR-confirmed SARS-CoV-2 infection or an uninfected control (not recorded which).

This clonotype was counted many times. The V and J genes are TRBV6-1 and TRBJ2-7; D assignment may be TRBD1 or TRBD2 (5 bases each). The CDR3 extends over 14 amino acids. Deletions cut 4 bases from V and 7 bases from J, with 17 bases between. Per germline, CDR1 MNHNS and CDR2 SASEGT. CDR3 sequence (DNA): TGTGCCAGCAGTGCGGGGCCGCTCTTCAGTGAGCAGTACGTC. This codes for CASSAGPLFSEQYV.

This clonotype was detected ten times or more. V gene TRBV7-8 combines with J gene TRBJ2-7, with D tentatively TRBD2 (5 bases). Germline CDR1 is SGHVS and CDR2 is FQNEAQ. V dropped 3 bases and J dropped 6 bases, with 12 bases sitting between them. This CDR3 region has 13 residues. The DNA of the CDR3 is TGTGCCAGCAGCTTCTTCACGGGGTCCGAGCAGTACGTC. It encodes CASSFFTGSEQYV.

This clonotype has at least ten counts. The CDR3, as DNA: TGTGCCAGCAGCGATGTGGGGTACGAGCAGTACGTC. Protein product: CASSDVGYEQYV. The chain uses TRBV7-2 and TRBJ2-7; D gene ambiguous. The length of the CDR3 is 12 residues. The germline gives CDR1 SGHTA, CDR2 FQGNSA. The V and J ends lost 5 bases and 4 bases respectively, with 9 bases between them.

The table lists this clonotype with many counts. This chain joins TRBV19 and TRBJ1-2; D might be TRBD1 (6 bases). Germline V CDR1 and CDR2: LNHDA, SQIVND (reference sequence). Trimming left V 1 base short and J 2 bases short, with 8 bases between. CDR3 length equals 14 residues. The CDR3 protein is CASSIAQGNYGYTF. The CDR3, as DNA: TGTGCCAGTAGTATAGCTCAGGGGAACTATGGCTACACCTTC.

This clonotype was detected many times. This sequence joins TRBV12-3 or TRBV12-4 and TRBJ1-2; TRBD1 matches at 7 bases. Germline trimming cut 4 bases from V and 7 bases from J; bases unmatched to any gene: 6. The CDR3 spans 13 residues. The CDR3 sequence: CASSWGQRSGYTF. DNA for the CDR3: TGTGCCAGCAGTTGGGGACAGAGGAGTGGCTACACCTTC.

This clonotype appeared many times. The V and J genes are TRBV20-1 and TRBJ2-1; D might be TRBD2 (6 bases). CDR3 length equals 14 residues. Trimming cost V 3 bases and J 9 bases, with 18 bases left between them. Germline assignment: CDR1 DFQATT and CDR2 SNEGSKA (reference sequence). The CDR3 spells CSASTGVKIGEQFF. In DNA form, the CDR3 reads TGCAGTGCTAGTACGGGGGTAAAAATCGGTGAGCAGTTCTTC.

In its sample, this clonotype was seen many times. The chain links TRBV27 to TRBJ2-2; D may correspond to TRBD1 or TRBD2 (6 bases each). The CDR3 totals 15 residues. Germline CDR1 and CDR2: MNHEY and SMNVEV (reference sequence). Trimming took off 1 base at V and 5 bases at J, with 11 bases between the two ends. The CDR3 DNA sequence: TGTGCCAGCAGTTTATGGGGGGCAGGTACCGGGGAGCTGTTTTTT. It is translated as CASSLWGAGTGELFF.

This clonotype was recorded at least ten times. The chain is built from TRBV6-6 and TRBJ1-1, with a possible D match to TRBD1 (6 bases). Germline V lookup: CDR1 MNHNY, CDR2 SVGAGI (reference sequence). The CDR3 is 11 residues long. V dropped 6 bases and J dropped 12 bases, with 14 bases sitting between them. CDR3 coding DNA: TGTGCCAGCAGAAGACAGGAGATGACTTTCTTT. Protein sequence: CASRRQEMTFF.

At least ten counts were recorded for this clonotype. The V gene is TRBV19, the J gene TRBJ2-5; 8 bases fit TRBD1. The CDR3 length is 15 residues. Germline V lookup: CDR1 LNHDA, CDR2 SQIVND (reference sequence). J lost 5 bases, V lost 3 bases, and 8 bases had no gene match. This CDR3 reads CASSIHRGIFETQYF. CDR3 coding DNA: TGTGCCAGTAGTATTCACAGGGGGATTTTCGAGACCCAGTACTTC.

This clonotype was recorded many times. The rearrangement uses TRBV19 and TRBJ1-3; tentatively, D is TRBD1 (5 bases). The germline V gene encodes CDR1 LNHDA and CDR2 SQIVND (reference sequence). Trimming removed 7 bases from V and 2 bases from J, with 15 bases in between. The CDR3 extends over 15 amino acids. CDR3 coding DNA: TGTGCCAGTATGATTGGGGGACGGACTGGAAACACCATATATTTT. Its protein is CASMIGGRTGNTIYF.

The sample holds many counts of this clonotype. The chain uses TRBV2 and TRBJ2-1; no clear D gene. Germline lookup yields CDR1 SNHLY and CDR2 FYNNEI. CDR3 length: 13 amino acids. V was trimmed by 4 bases and J by 8 bases, leaving 12 bases between them. CDR3 nucleotide sequence: TGTGCCAGCAGTGCTCCCCGGGCCGATGAGCAGTTCTTC. It encodes CASSAPRADEQFF.

Within the sample, this clonotype is medium-sized (0.01 to 0.1%). V usage is TRBV6-5 and J usage is TRBJ2-2; a possible D gene is TRBD1 (5 bases). CDR3 size: 14 residues. Between the trimmed V and J ends, which lost 0 bases and 3 bases, there was a span of 5 bases. Germline V lookup: CDR1 MNHEY, CDR2 SVGAGI. CDR3 sequence reads: CASSYSGDTGELFF. The DNA of the CDR3 is TGTGCCAGCAGTTACTCAGGGGACACCGGGGAGCTGTTTTTT.

This clonotype appeared many times. The chain combines TRBV30 with TRBJ1-4, with D hard to call. V lost 0 bases, J lost 7 bases, and 12 bases lay in between. CDR3 length: 14 residues. The V gene's germline CDR1 is GTSNPN and CDR2 SVGIG (reference sequence). This chain's CDR3 is CAWSVNYPGEKLFF. CDR3 nucleotide sequence: TGTGCCTGGAGTGTCAACTACCCCGGTGAAAAACTGTTTTTT.

This clonotype came up many times. This chain connects TRBV5-1 to TRBJ2-2, with D possibly TRBD1 on 5 matching bases. CDR1 SGHRS and CDR2 YFSETQ come from the germline V gene. The CDR3 has 15 residues. Trimming took off 4 bases at V and 5 bases at J, with 15 bases between the two ends. CDR3 amino acids: CASSQGVVGTGELFF. The CDR3 coding sequence is TGCGCCAGCAGCCAAGGGGTCGTAGGGACCGGGGAGCTGTTTTTT.